Below, 21 T cell receptor beta chains from the same sample are listed, as sequenced in a study of blood T cell repertoires in COVID-19. TCRdb keeps only in-frame clones here, not all; method: immunoSEQ multiplex PCR. Of tens of thousands of clones listed, almost 90% are singletons. Sample: peripheral blood. Every receptor here comes from a human donor in a cohort sampled during active COVID-19.

The rearrangement joins TRBV4-1 to TRBJ2-7; tentative D call: TRBD1 (6 bases). This CDR3 is 14 amino acids long. CDR1 is MGHRA and CDR2 is YSYEKL in the germline V gene. The V and J ends lost 6 bases and 2 bases respectively, with 14 bases between them. For the CDR3, the DNA is TGCGCCAGCAGTCTCCGGGACATCACCTACGAGCAGTACTTC. Translating it yields CASSLRDITYEQYF.

This rearrangement joins TRBV7-2 to TRBJ1-1; 12 nucleotides line up with TRBD1. Germline loops: CDR1 SGHTA, CDR2 FQGNSA. V lost 3 bases, J lost 4 bases, and 9 bases stayed unmatched. This CDR3 is built from 17 residues. DNA of the CDR3: TGTGCCAGCAGCTTCCCCCGGGACAGGGGGCTTGGCACTGAAGCTTTCTTT. Translated, it gives CASSFPRDRGLGTEAFF.

This clone showed up just once. The chain carries TRBV24-1 and TRBJ2-5; D remains unclear. Germline V gene lookup returns CDR1 KGHDR and CDR2 SFDVKD. The CDR3 is 11 amino acids. V was clipped by 6 bases and J by 2 bases, with 3 bases between them. The CDR3 DNA reads TGTGCCACCAGTCTGCAAGAGACCCAGTACTTC. This translates into CATSLQETQYF.

This clone was detected only once. This rearrangement joins TRBV7-2 to TRBJ1-5, with D possibly being TRBD1 (5 bases). Germline loops: CDR1 SGHTA, CDR2 FQGNSA. The CDR3 has 17 amino acids. Between the trimmed V and J ends, which lost 2 bases and 0 bases, there was a span of 14 bases. CDR3 in amino acids: CASSLQRGLYSNQPQHF. CDR3 DNA: TGTGCCAGCAGCTTACAAAGGGGACTCTATAGCAATCAGCCCCAGCATTTT.

The chain employs TRBV30 and TRBJ2-7; the D gene is possibly TRBD1 (6 bases). The germline gives CDR1 GTSNPN, CDR2 SVGIG (reference sequence). The CDR3 is made up of 12 amino acids. With 2 bases removed from V and 7 bases from J, the gap between germline ends came to 12 bases. The CDR3 sequence: CAWSRQGQEQYF. The CDR3 nucleotides read TGTGCCTGGAGTCGGCAGGGGCAGGAGCAGTACTTC.

This CDR3 is CACQGTWNYGYTF. Here the CDR3 DNA reads TGTGCCTGTCAAGGGACATGGAACTATGGCTACACCTTC. This chain joins TRBV30 and TRBJ1-2; a possible D gene is TRBD1 (6 bases). V shed 6 bases and J shed 2 bases, with 13 bases lying between them. The CDR3 runs to 13 residues. CDR1 and CDR2 (germline): GTSNPN, SVGIG (reference sequence).

The V call is TRBV29-1, the J call TRBJ1-1; D is ambiguous. From germline, CDR1 is SQVTM and CDR2 ANQGSEA. The CDR3 extends over 14 amino acids. Trimming took 7 bases from V and 5 from J, leaving 20 bases between them. CDR3 sequence reads: CSAAVRGSLTEAFF. DNA for the CDR3: TGCAGCGCCGCAGTTCGGGGATCATTAACTGAAGCTTTCTTT.

The chain has TRBV28 and TRBJ1-5, with D possibly being TRBD1 (5 bases). The V and J ends lost 8 bases and 4 bases respectively, with 18 bases between them. Germline V gene lookup returns CDR1 MDHEN and CDR2 SYDVKM. The CDR3 is 15 amino acids. The CDR3 spells CASGDRGVGNQPQHF. The CDR3 region has the DNA TGTGCCAGCGGGGACCGCGGGGTGGGTAATCAGCCCCAGCATTTT.

J is TRBJ2-7 and V is TRBV12-3 or TRBV12-4; a weak D match, TRBD2 (6 bases). Between the trimmed V and J ends, which lost 6 bases and 2 bases, there was a span of 11 bases. This CDR3 has 13 residues. The CDR3 nucleotides are TGTGCCAGCAGCGAGGGGAGGCCCTACGAGCAGTACTTC. It yields the protein CASSEGRPYEQYF.

J is TRBJ1-5 and V is TRBV3-1 (or the pseudogene TRBV3-2), with TRBD1 as a possible D gene (6 bases). V was shortened by 4 bases and J by 7 bases, with 14 bases between the two germline ends. CDR1 LGHDT and CDR2 YNNKEL come from the germline V gene (reference sequence). This CDR3 is built from 14 residues. The CDR3 DNA reads TGTGCCAGCAGCCCTGGGACACTTGGGCAGCCCCAGCATTTT. This translates into CASSPGTLGQPQHF.

V is TRBV7-2 and J is TRBJ1-2; TRBD1 matches 7 bases. The CDR3 extends over 15 amino acids. V lost 2 bases to trimming and J lost 4 bases; unmatched junction nucleotides: 7. Germline loops: CDR1 SGHTA, CDR2 FQGNSA. DNA for the CDR3: TGTGCCAGCAGCTTAACGGGACAGTCCACCTATGGCTACACCTTC. As protein: CASSLTGQSTYGYTF.

The rearrangement uses TRBV9 and TRBJ1-4; D gene ambiguous. CDR3 length: 14 residues. Germline-derived CDR1 and CDR2 are SGDLS and YYNGEE. Trimming took off 3 bases at V and 6 bases at J, with 12 bases between the two ends. DNA for the CDR3: TGTGCCAGCAGCGATGGGCCCTGGGATGAAAAACTGTTTTTT. This translates into CASSDGPWDEKLFF. Looking up the rest from reference TRBV9 and TRBJ1-4 gives the full variable domain: DSGVTQTPKHLITATGQRVTLRCSPRSGDLSVYWYQQSLDQGLQFLIQYYNGEERAKGNILERFSAQQFPDLHSELNLSSLELGDSALYFCASSDGPWDEKLFFGSGTQLSVL.

The rearrangement links TRBV19 to TRBJ1-1; maybe TRBD1 (6 bases). Germline V gene data show CDR1 as LNHDA and CDR2 as SQIVND (reference sequence). This CDR3 contains 14 residues. Trimming removed 8 bases at V and 4 bases at J, with 17 bases between. The CDR3 region is CASRSTGWLTEAFF. The DNA for the CDR3 is TGTGCCAGTCGAAGCACAGGGTGGCTCACTGAAGCTTTCTTT. Supplemented by reference TRBV19 and TRBJ1-1, the full variable domain reads DGGITQSPKYLFRKEGQNVTLSCEQNLNHDAMYWYRQDPGQGLRLIYYSQIVNDFQKGDIAEGYSVSREKKESFPLTVTSAQKNPTAFYLCASRSTGWLTEAFFGQGTRLTVV.

CDR3 residues: CATSGTSGHMTDTQYF. In DNA, the CDR3 is TGTGCCACCAGTGGTACTAGCGGGCATATGACAGATACGCAGTATTTT. The V call is TRBV24-1, the J call TRBJ2-3; 9 bases match TRBD2. Germline V lookup: CDR1 KGHDR, CDR2 SFDVKD. J was trimmed by 3 bases and V by 5 bases; bases with no gene match: 8. The CDR3 is made up of 16 amino acids.

The CDR3: CASRRFSDRGGSDTQYF. CDR3 DNA: TGTGCCAGCAGGAGATTTTCGGACAGGGGTGGTTCAGATACGCAGTATTTT. V usage is TRBV5-6 and J usage is TRBJ2-3; 9 positions agree with TRBD1. J gave up 4 bases and V 5 bases, and 14 bases lay outside the gene matches. The germline gives CDR1 SGHDT, CDR2 YYEEEE. The CDR3 extends over 17 amino acids.

The chain carries TRBV11-2 and TRBJ2-1; 11 positions agree with TRBD1. Germline assignment: CDR1 SGHAT and CDR2 FQNNGV. V shed 5 bases and J 5 bases; nucleotides not matched to a gene: 2. The CDR3 consists of 14 residues. The CDR3 bases are TGTGCCAGCAGCCCGGACAGGGGGCACAATGAGCAGTTCTTC. Encoded protein: CASSPDRGHNEQFF.

The chain employs TRBV5-4 and TRBJ2-1, with D unclear. Germline V lookup: CDR1 SGHNT, CDR2 YYREEE (reference sequence). Trimming left V 3 bases short and J 2 bases short, with 3 bases between. The length of the CDR3 is 12 residues. The CDR3 DNA reads TGTGCCAGCAGCTCTACCTACAATGAGCAGTTCTTC. This sequence encodes CASSSTYNEQFF. The complete variable domain, with remaining parts taken from reference TRBV5-4 and TRBJ2-1, reads ETGVTQSPTHLIKTRGQQVTLRCSSQSGHNTVSWYQQALGQGPQFIFQYYREEENGRGNFPPRFSGLQFPNYSSELNVNALELDDSALYLCASSSTYNEQFFGPGTRLTVL.

The chain employs TRBV6-2 or TRBV6-3 and TRBJ2-2; the match to TRBD2 covers 11 bases. The CDR3 spans 16 residues. CDR1 is MNHEY, CDR2 SVGEGT, per germline. V dropped 6 bases and J dropped 1; count of bases not matched to a gene: 4. The DNA of the CDR3 is TGTGCCAGCAGCTCTACTAGCGGGGGGAACACCGGGGAGCTGTTTTTT. Protein product: CASSSTSGGNTGELFF.

The V call is TRBV2, the J call TRBJ1-5; D possibly corresponds to TRBD1 (5 bases). The CDR3 is 14 amino acids. The V end lost 7 bases, the J end lost 4 bases, and 14 bases lay between the germline ends. The V gene's germline CDR1 is SNHLY and CDR2 FYNNEI. Here the CDR3 reads CASTGDEPNQPQHF. The CDR3 DNA sequence: TGTGCCAGCACGGGGGATGAGCCGAATCAGCCCCAGCATTTT. The complete variable domain, with remaining parts taken from reference TRBV2 and TRBJ1-5, reads EPEVTQTPSHQVTQMGQEVILRCVPISNHLYFYWYRQILGQKVEFLVSFYNNEISEKSEIFDDQFSVERPDGSNFTLKIRSTKLEDSAMYFCASTGDEPNQPQHFGDGTRLSIL.

This clone counts as medium-sized. The genes are TRBV11-2 and TRBJ1-1; perhaps TRBD1 as D (6 bases). The germline gives CDR1 SGHAT, CDR2 FQNNGV. V dropped 5 bases and J dropped 6 bases, with 13 bases sitting between them. The CDR3 covers 13 residues. DNA for the CDR3: TGTGCCAGCAGCGCCCAGGGGAGATCTGAAGCTTTCTTT. Protein sequence: CASSAQGRSEAFF.

The rearrangement links TRBV5-5 to TRBJ2-3; 8 bases align to TRBD2. Trimming took 4 bases from V and 1 from J; bases not matched to a gene: 2. The germline CDR1 and CDR2 sequences are SGHKS and YYEKEE (reference sequence). CDR3 size: 14 residues. The CDR3 sequence: CASSIGGGTDTQYF. The CDR3 bases are TGTGCCAGCAGCATCGGGGGGGGCACAGATACGCAGTATTTT.